The present T cell receptor beta chain was sequenced within a study of blood T cell repertoires in COVID-19. About the study: The study drew acute and convalescent COVID-19 samples from the United States, Italy and Spain. T cells, B-cell-depleted T cells, or PBMCs supplied cDNA or gDNA.

In Seattle, patients joined the study during active infection and were tracked longitudinally. Source study methods: Counts of nucleated cells, estimated from reference gene primer amplification, were obtained. Sequencing was performed with immunoSEQ multiplex PCR; in TCRdb, only in-frame clones are kept and a portion is missing. The DNA gave D and trimming, while V, J and clone size come from that table. The table lists 200,000 to 250,000 clones, roughly 80% of them singletons, with approximately 8% in the top ten. Input material: peripheral blood. This receptor was taken from a woman of 80 years or more with COVID-19, enrolled during active disease.

The CDR3 sequence is CASSSYPTRQETQYF. The CDR3 region has the DNA TGTGCCAGCAGTTCCTACCCGACAAGGCAAGAGACCCAGTACTTC. This chain links TRBV6-2 or TRBV6-3 with TRBJ2-5; D unresolved. The CDR3 spans 15 residues. Germline V gives CDR1 MNHEY, CDR2 SVGEGT. The V end was cut by 4 bases, the J end by 2 bases, with 14 bases between.